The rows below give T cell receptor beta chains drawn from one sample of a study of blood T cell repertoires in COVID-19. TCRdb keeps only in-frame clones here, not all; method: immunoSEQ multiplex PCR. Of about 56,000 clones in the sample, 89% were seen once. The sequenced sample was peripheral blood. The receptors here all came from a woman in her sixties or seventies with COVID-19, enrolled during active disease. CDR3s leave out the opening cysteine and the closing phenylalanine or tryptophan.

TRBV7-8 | ASSSRGLTTWNTGELF
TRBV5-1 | ASSLTGGGYGYT
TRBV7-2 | ASSFASTGIDT
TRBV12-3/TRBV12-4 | ASSFQGTEAF
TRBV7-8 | ASSPRTGEETQY
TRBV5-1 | ASSSGRQGPTDTQY
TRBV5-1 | ASSLGDSLLTGYT
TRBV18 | ASSRQDTGYSPLH
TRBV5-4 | ASSFLGTDVNTGELF
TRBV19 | ASSIGGNSPLH
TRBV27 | ASSPARDIGELF
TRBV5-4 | ASSLSGGAEEQY
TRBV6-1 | ASSFPGTVSYEQY
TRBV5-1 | ASWPGDNSPLH
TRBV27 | ASSPVRQGAEI
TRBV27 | ASSLGPDDNGYT
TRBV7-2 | ASVAGAGRYEQY
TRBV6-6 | ASSSWEGSQPQH
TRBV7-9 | ASSLGILSNYGYT
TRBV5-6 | ASSLRTGGVPGNTEAF
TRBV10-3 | AISSGSGQGASNYGYT
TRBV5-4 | ASSRDSSTDTQY
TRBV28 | ASSSDRVAYEQY
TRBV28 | ASSRDRGWGYT
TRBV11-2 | ASSLRGASATNEKLF
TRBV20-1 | SASPAGELF
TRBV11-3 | ASTPGGQYYEQY
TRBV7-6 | ASTSLAGEYTGELF
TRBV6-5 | ASSYSGQGNQPQH
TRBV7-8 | ASNVRVAGANVLT
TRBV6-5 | ASSYGTGAGNTIY